The source of this T cell receptor (beta chain) is a study of radiation and T cells in renal cell carcinoma. Study-wide points: Dominant CDR3 motifs were more common in irradiated tumors than controls. In nephrectomy-only tumors, top 100 clonotypes averaged roughly 45%, versus approximately 54% irradiated.

Treatment meaning: 15 Gy SBRT to primary tumor, nephrectomy 4 weeks later. Concerning this clone: Its antigen is still unknown.

Method: immunoSEQ multiplex PCR; TCRdb's copy keeps in-frame clones and lacks some. Here the sample spans around 9,000 clones, 50% to 70% being singletons. There are 16 residues in the CDR3. Germline CDR1 and CDR2: SGHRS and YFSETQ. V lost 0 bases to trimming and J lost 3 bases; unmatched junction nucleotides: 5. The sequenced sample was tumor tissue, obtained from a patient whose treatment included radiotherapy and nephrectomy. The origin of this receptor is a woman aged 50 to 65 with renal cell carcinoma. The chain recombines TRBV5-1 with TRBJ2-7, with 11 nucleotides matching TRBD2. This CDR3 is CASSLGGTSGRYEQYF. The CDR3 DNA follows: TGCGCCAGCAGCTTGGGAGGGACTAGCGGCCGCTACGAGCAGTACTTC.